This TCR beta chain was observed in a study of identical twins listed by TCRdb under 2016. For the wider study: The study deep-sequenced TCR alpha and beta repertoires from monozygotic twins, unrelated adults of various ages and cord blood to test whether fetal clonotypes persist. To rule out contamination, the twin experiments were replicated at different times with different library preparation protocols.

V trim: 3 bases; J trim: 5 bases; unmatched bases: 4. The CDR3 covers 14 residues, taking in both the cysteine and the phenylalanine. Kept here is only the CDR3 DNA, which spans 42 bases and is read in frame from base 1. CDR1 and CDR2, per the germline V gene, are SGHTS and YDEGEE. General study outcomes and caveats: Zero-insertion analyses could be partly confounded by invariant T cells such as MAIT and iNKT, though diverse VJ usage argued against such confounding for most clonotypes. In monozygotic twins, recombination models systematically underestimated out-of-frame TCR alpha sharing, but the models matched the sharing seen between unrelated individuals. The excess sharing between twins in beta out-of-frame sequences was weaker because fewer shared sequences reduced the signal-to-noise ratio. Abundant cord blood beta clonotypes carried fewer insertions; young adult naive repertoires showed a weaker similar trend, while memory repertoires showed none. Out-of-frame TCR alpha sequences shared between twins showed an excess of low generation-probability sequences compared with coincidental sharing between unrelated individuals. Because the same donors could not be followed over many years, conclusions were based on cross-sectional statistical analysis.

Points on this clonotype: Its antigen is unknown. This may be a read error: a much more frequent sequence differs by one nucleotide.

Receptor amplification or capture employed 5' RACE. The instrument was an Illumina HiSeq 2000. Template switching introduced a universal primer binding site; the final cDNA contained a unique molecular identifier, enabling accurate counting of TCR cDNA molecules. Specific primers in the conserved constant-segment region were used to synthesize first-strand cDNA for TCR alpha and beta chains. To control for contamination, every cDNA library was double barcoded, receiving both a SMART-Mk sample barcode and Illumina barcodes. TruSeq adapter sequences along with Illumina sample barcodes were introduced in two successive PCR steps. TCR alpha and beta cDNA libraries were sequenced on the Illumina HiSeq platform with custom primers. In the source study's methods: Raw reads were processed with MiGEC to extract unique molecular identifiers, and MiXCR was used to determine CDR3 positions. Recombination models were inferred per individual with the repgenHMM and IGoR tools using an EM algorithm. The analysis of shared clonotypes was done with the tcR package in R, with sharing normalized by the product of cloneset sizes. To study raw recombination without the effects of thymic and clonal selection, out-of-frame nonproductive sequences were analyzed. TCRdb took the public reads, trimmed them with fastp at Q25, ran MiXCR for clone calling and kept in-frame beta chains. Each CDR3 protein gets just one entry, which takes the most common genes and DNA from the rows behind it. The V and J calls and clone size are TCRdb's, not the authors'. This sample lists a few hundred thousand distinct CDR3 sequences; under 12% were detected once. 8% to 10% of the sample belongs to the ten largest clones.

All donors were healthy Caucasians. Miltenyi CD45RO+ enrichment and human naive T-cell isolation kits were used to isolate memory (CD45RO+) and naive T cells from PBMC. The chain couples TRBV5-8 to TRBJ2-1; 8 bases in the middle match TRBD1. The TCR comes from a man aged 50 to 59 in good health. Sequencing used memory T cells sorted from blood. The sample's cell subset or site label, decoded: CD45RO+ enriched T cells. The DNA is TGTGCCAGCAGCTCCGGGACAGGAAACAATGAGCAGTTCTTC. This gives the protein CASSSGTGNNEQFF.